This T cell receptor beta chain was sequenced during a study of T cells in localized non-small cell lung cancer. Whole-study results and caveats: The study found T cell clonality highest in uninvolved adjacent lung, above tumor. As only one tumor region underwent sequencing, heterogeneity remains possible. Longer overall survival was linked to higher blood T cell density. When the top 100 tumor clones were examined, a median around 61 of them also appeared in the adjacent lung, which was paired and uninvolved.

Per the germline V gene, CDR1 is SGHVS and CDR2 is FQNEAQ. The V segment lost 6 bases and the J segment 7 bases; nucleotides outside the gene matches: 7. The CDR3 loop spans 14 amino acids. Sequenced by immunoSEQ multiplex PCR; TCRdb stores in-frame clones only, minus some. The data hold around 36,000 clones, with approximately 81% observed a single time. Turning to this clone: Its target is unknown.

This sample comprised peripheral blood mononuclear cells, obtained before any cancer treatment. The TCR was taken from a male donor aged 60 or over with stage II lung adenocarcinoma. This sequence joins TRBV7-8 and TRBJ2-1, with 9 bases that match TRBD1. The CDR3 nucleotides are TGTGCCAGCAGTCACAGGGGGCTTCGGAATGAGCAGTTCTTC. Encoded protein: CASSHRGLRNEQFF.